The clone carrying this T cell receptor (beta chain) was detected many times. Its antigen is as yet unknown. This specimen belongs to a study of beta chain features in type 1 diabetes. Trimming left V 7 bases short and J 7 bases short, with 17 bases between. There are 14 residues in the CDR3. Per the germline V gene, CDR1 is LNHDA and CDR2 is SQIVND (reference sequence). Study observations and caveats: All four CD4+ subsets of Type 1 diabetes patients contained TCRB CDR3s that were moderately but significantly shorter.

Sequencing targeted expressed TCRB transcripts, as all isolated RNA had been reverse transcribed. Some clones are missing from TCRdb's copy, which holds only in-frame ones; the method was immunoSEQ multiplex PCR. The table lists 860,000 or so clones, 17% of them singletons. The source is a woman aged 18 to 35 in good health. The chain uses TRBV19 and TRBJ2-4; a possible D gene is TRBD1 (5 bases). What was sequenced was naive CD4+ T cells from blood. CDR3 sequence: CASTPPNKGNIQYF. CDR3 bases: TGTGCCAGTACCCCACCCAATAAGGGGAACATTCAGTACTTC. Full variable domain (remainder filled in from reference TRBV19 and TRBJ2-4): DGGITQSPKYLFRKEGQNVTLSCEQNLNHDAMYWYRQDPGQGLRLIYYSQIVNDFQKGDIAEGYSVSREKKESFPLTVTSAQKNPTAFYLCASTPPNKGNIQYFGAGTRLSVL.